This TCR beta chain was sequenced for a study of T cells in tumors after PD-1 blockade. Study-wide background: A subset received ongoing vismodegib 150 mg daily alongside anti-PD-1 therapy.

Template: tumor biopsy or peripheral blood genomic DNA, about 550-6,500 ng per sample. Sequencing used immunoSEQ multiplex PCR; TCRdb keeps in-frame clones, though not all of them. The table lists fewer than 25,000 clones, roughly 80% of them singletons. Material: PBMCs, obtained after anti-PD-1 treatment. The clonotype originates from a human donor with basal cell carcinoma.

The CDR3 spells CASSRQGAVGNTIYF. CDR3 nucleotide sequence: TGCGCCAGCAGCCGACAGGGGGCAGTGGGAAACACCATATATTTT. This chain connects TRBV5-1 to TRBJ1-3; 10 nucleotides align to TRBD1. The germline gives CDR1 SGHRS, CDR2 YFSETQ. V shed 4 bases, J shed 4 bases, and the junction held 5 bases outside the gene matches. The CDR3 has 15 residues.